Sequencing of this T cell receptor beta chain was carried out in a study of blood T cells in healthy people across ages. CDR3 length equals 14 residues. Alongside a J-beta primer mix, a sample-barcoded 5' primer served in a second PCR lasting roughly 6 to 11 cycles. Each cDNA molecule was tagged by a template-switch adaptor that had 12 random nucleotides. TCRdb redid the calling of the 5' RACE reads with MiXCR, one entry per CDR3 protein. Seen here are some 890,000 distinct CDR3 sequences, about 28% observed once, and the top ten hold about 10%. The sample also formed part of further work on T cells of mothers and their children. As reported in that work: Each mother gave over 9 million TCR beta CDR3 reads; each child, about 2.8 million.

Sequencing was performed on blood. The V and J genes are TRBV21-1 and TRBJ2-7. TRBV21-1 is a listed pseudogene. The clonotype was recovered from a woman between 40 and 55 years old in good health. For the CDR3, the DNA is TGTGCCAGCAGCGAACATAGGGAAGGTTACGAGCAGTACTTC. Translating it yields CASSEHREGYEQYF.